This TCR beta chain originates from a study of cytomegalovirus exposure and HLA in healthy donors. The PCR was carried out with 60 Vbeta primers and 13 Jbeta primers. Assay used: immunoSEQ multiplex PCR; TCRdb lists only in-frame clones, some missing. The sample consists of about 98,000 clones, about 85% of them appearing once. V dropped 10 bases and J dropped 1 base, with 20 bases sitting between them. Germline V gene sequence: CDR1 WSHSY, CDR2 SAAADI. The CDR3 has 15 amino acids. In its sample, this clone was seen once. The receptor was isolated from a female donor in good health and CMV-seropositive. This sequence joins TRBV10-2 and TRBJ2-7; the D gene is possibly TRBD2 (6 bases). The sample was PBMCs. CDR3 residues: CATLLDRDLSYEQYF. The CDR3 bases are TGCGCCACGCTCCTCGACCGGGACTTGTCCTACGAGCAGTACTTC.